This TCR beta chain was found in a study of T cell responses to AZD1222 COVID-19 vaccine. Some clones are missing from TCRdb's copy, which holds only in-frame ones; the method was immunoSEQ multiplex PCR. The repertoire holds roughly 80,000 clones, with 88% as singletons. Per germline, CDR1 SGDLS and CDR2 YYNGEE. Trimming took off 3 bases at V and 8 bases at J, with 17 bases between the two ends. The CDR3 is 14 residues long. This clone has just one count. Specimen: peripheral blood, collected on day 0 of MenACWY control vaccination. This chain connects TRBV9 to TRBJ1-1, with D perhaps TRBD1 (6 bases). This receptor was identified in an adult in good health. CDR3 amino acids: CASSDRGGVREAFF. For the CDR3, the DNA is TGTGCCAGCAGCGATAGGGGGGGAGTTAGGGAAGCTTTCTTT.